Each of the 18 T cell receptor beta chains below was sequenced from the same sample in a study of T cells after yellow fever vaccination. MiXCR, run by TCRdb on the 5' RACE reads, gives a single entry per CDR3 protein. The sample shows hundreds of thousands of distinct CDR3 sequences, around 3.9% of them seen only once. The sequenced sample was PBMCs, obtained on the day of the yellow fever booster vaccination. The origin of the receptors is a man between 18 and 35 years old who received the YFV17D yellow fever vaccine.

This clonotype was counted only a few times. This chain uses TRBV29-1 with TRBJ2-5, with no clear D. CDR1 is SQVTM, CDR2 ANQGSEA, per germline. V was cut by 5 bases and J by 1 base, with 11 bases left in between. CDR3 size: 13 residues. The CDR3, as DNA: TGCAGCGTTATTCCGGTGGCCCAAGAGACCCAGTACTTC. Translating it yields CSVIPVAQETQYF.

Ten or more counts support this clonotype. The rearrangement uses TRBV4-1 and TRBJ1-4; 8 bases agree with TRBD1. Looked up from germline, CDR1 is MGHRA and CDR2 is YSYEKL. This CDR3 comprises 16 residues. V shed 5 bases, J shed 6 bases, and the junction held 11 bases outside the gene matches. The CDR3 nucleotides read TGCGCCAGCAGCTACGACTCAGGGGGCGCTTATGAAAAACTGTTTTTT. The encoded protein is CASSYDSGGAYEKLFF.

The chain links TRBV2 to TRBJ1-6; 7 nucleotides match TRBD1. The CDR3 is made up of 17 amino acids. CDR1 is SNHLY and CDR2 is FYNNEI in the germline V gene. The trim removed 1 base at V and 5 bases at J, leaving 8 bases unmatched. CDR3 sequence: CASSEGRTGANNSPLHF. The DNA for the CDR3 is TGTGCCAGCAGTGAAGGCCGCACAGGGGCCAATAATTCACCCCTCCACTTT.

This clonotype showed up many times. The chain couples TRBV7-2 to TRBJ2-3; TRBD1 matches at 10 bases. Germline trimming cut 4 bases from V and 6 bases from J; bases unmatched to any gene: 10. The CDR3 has 16 amino acids. Per germline, CDR1 SGHTA and CDR2 FQGNSA. CDR3 amino acids: CASSSSRDRGRDTQYF. The CDR3 DNA is TGTGCCAGCAGCTCTTCCCGGGACAGGGGTCGTGATACGCAGTATTTT.

This clonotype was counted many times. The chain has TRBV4-3 and TRBJ2-7, with TRBD2 identical over 9 bases. The germline V gene encodes CDR1 LGHNA and CDR2 YSLEER. The ends lost 2 bases at V and 5 bases at J; junction bases unmatched: 13. The CDR3 runs to 17 residues. The CDR3 DNA reads TGCGCCAGCAGCCAACAGCTAGGCAGCGGGGGGATGAACGAGCAGTACTTC. Amino acid sequence: CASSQQLGSGGMNEQYF.

This clonotype was detected many times. V usage is TRBV7-2 and J usage is TRBJ2-3; 8 bases map to TRBD1. Germline V gene lookup returns CDR1 SGHTA and CDR2 FQGNSA. V shed 0 bases and J 1 base; nucleotides not matched to a gene: 9. This CDR3 comprises 18 residues. This CDR3 is CASSLAVGQGFGTDTQYF. CDR3 DNA sequence: TGTGCCAGCAGCTTAGCGGTAGGACAGGGTTTCGGCACAGATACGCAGTATTTT.

This clonotype was seen many times. The chain joins TRBV9 to TRBJ2-1; 10 bases agree with TRBD1. Trimming at V came to 6 bases and at J to 6 bases, leaving 6 bases not matched to a gene. The CDR3 has 14 residues. CDR1 and CDR2 from the germline V gene are SGDLS and YYNGEE. CDR3 coding DNA: TGTGCCAGCACTCGGACAGGGGGTGGCAATGAGCAGTTCTTC. Translated: CASTRTGGGNEQFF.

At least ten counts were recorded for this clonotype. V and J are TRBV4-1 and TRBJ2-3, with D possibly TRBD2 on 5 matching bases. Germline assignment: CDR1 MGHRA and CDR2 YSYEKL. The V end lost 5 bases, the J end lost 4 bases, and 7 bases lay between the germline ends. The CDR3 sequence is 12 residues long. This chain's CDR3 is CASSGSPDTQYF. The CDR3 DNA is TGCGCCAGCAGCGGGAGTCCAGATACGCAGTATTTT.

This clonotype was recorded many times. The rearrangement links TRBV20-1 to TRBJ1-1; tentatively, D is TRBD1 (5 bases). Trimming pared 5 bases from V and 3 bases from J, leaving 19 bases between. The CDR3 is made up of 15 amino acids. The germline V gene has CDR1 DFQATT and CDR2 SNEGSKA (reference sequence). In DNA, the CDR3 is TGCAGTGCTCCTCCCCCCGGGGGAAGGGACACTGAAGCTTTCTTT. Amino acids: CSAPPPGGRDTEAFF.

The chain employs TRBV9 and TRBJ2-1; D call uncertain. This CDR3 is 13 amino acids long. Germline CDR1 reads SGDLS; CDR2 reads YYNGEE. The germline V and J ends were trimmed by 2 bases and 4 bases, with 7 bases remaining between them. CDR3 sequence (DNA): TGTGCCAGCAGCGTTACAGAGTACAATGAGCAGTTCTTC. It codes for CASSVTEYNEQFF.

There are many counts of this clonotype. The rearrangement links TRBV19 to TRBJ1-2, with D maybe TRBD1 (6 bases). The ends were cut back, 5 bases at V and 0 bases at J, with 13 bases in the middle. The CDR3 has 15 amino acids. CDR1 and CDR2 (germline): LNHDA, SQIVND (reference sequence). In nucleotides, the CDR3 is TGTGCCAGTAGTCGAAACAGGGCTGCTAACTATGGCTACACCTTC. This gives the protein CASSRNRAANYGYTF.

This clonotype has at least ten counts. V is TRBV10-3 and J is TRBJ1-2; D remains ambiguous. In germline, CDR1 is ENHRY, CDR2 SYGVKD. Trimming shortened V by 3 bases and J by 8 bases, and 13 bases separated the two germline ends. The CDR3 is 13 amino acids. DNA for the CDR3: TGTGCCATCAGTGAAAGGGAAGCGGAAGGCTACACCTTC. It encodes CAISEREAEGYTF.

There are many counts of this clonotype. The chain uses TRBV20-1 and TRBJ2-5, with 9 nucleotides matching TRBD1. The CDR3 extends over 16 amino acids. The junction had 15 bases not matched to a gene; V was cut back by 5 bases and J by 5 bases. Germline CDR1 and CDR2: DFQATT and SNEGSKA (reference sequence). The CDR3 reads CSARWFGTGYYETQYF. The CDR3 DNA follows: TGCAGTGCTCGATGGTTTGGGACAGGGTATTATGAGACCCAGTACTTC.

This clonotype was observed a few times. The chain has TRBV5-1 and TRBJ2-1, with D possibly matching TRBD2 (6 bases). This CDR3 has 16 amino acids. Germline V gene data show CDR1 as SGHRS and CDR2 as YFSETQ. Trimming removed 6 bases from V and 6 bases from J, with 22 bases in between. CDR3 bases: TGCGCCAGCAATCTCCGGGCCCCCTGGGGGGTCAATGAGCAGTTCTTC. The encoded protein is CASNLRAPWGVNEQFF.

This clonotype was seen more than once but under ten times. The chain has TRBV20-1 and TRBJ2-7; D might be TRBD2 (5 bases). CDR1 is DFQATT, CDR2 SNEGSKA, per germline (reference sequence). Between the trimmed V and J ends, which lost 0 bases and 0 bases, there was a span of 15 bases. There are 16 residues in the CDR3. This chain's CDR3 is CSARDPLGGLSYEQYF. The DNA of the CDR3 is TGCAGTGCTAGAGACCCGCTCGGAGGCCTCTCCTACGAGCAGTACTTC.

This clonotype has a handful of counts. The gene calls are TRBV5-1 and TRBJ1-1; D may be TRBD1 (5 bases). Germline loops: CDR1 SGHRS, CDR2 YFSETQ. Trimming shortened V by 0 bases and J by 4 bases, and 10 bases separated the two germline ends. CDR3 length equals 14 residues. DNA for the CDR3: TGCGCCAGCAGCTTGGTAGGGGCCAGCACTGAAGCTTTCTTT. It specifies CASSLVGASTEAFF.

The table lists this clonotype with many counts. The chain employs TRBV5-1 and TRBJ2-1; 8 bases are a match to TRBD1. The germline gives CDR1 SGHRS, CDR2 YFSETQ. J lost 4 bases, V lost 4 bases, and 10 bases had no gene match. The length of the CDR3 is 16 residues. CDR3 sequence: CASSIAGTGAYNEQFF. For the CDR3, the DNA is TGCGCCAGCAGCATAGCCGGGACAGGCGCATACAATGAGCAGTTCTTC.

This clonotype was recorded at least ten times. This sequence joins TRBV7-8 and TRBJ1-2; maybe TRBD1 (5 bases). CDR3 length: 14 amino acids. Trimming took 1 base from V and 2 from J, leaving 8 bases between them. CDR1 is SGHVS and CDR2 is FQNEAQ in the germline V gene. The CDR3 nucleotides read TGTGCCAGCAGCTTAGTTGGGGCCAACTATGGCTACACCTTC. This codes for CASSLVGANYGYTF.